This TCR beta chain stems from a study of OX40 agonist ivuxolimab in advanced cancers. Per germline, CDR1 SNHLY and CDR2 FYNNEI. The V gene lost 3 bases and the J gene lost 4 bases, with 15 bases spanning the gap. The CDR3 is 15 amino acids. Profiled with immunoSEQ multiplex PCR; TCRdb holds only in-frame clones, not every one. This table has fewer than 85,000 clones, under 90% appearing once. The sequence derives from an adult with an advanced solid tumor such as melanoma, head and neck, liver or kidney cancer. The sample was CD4+ or CD8+ T cells sorted from blood, taken in a trial of the OX40 agonist ivuxolimab. The V and J genes are TRBV2 and TRBJ2-5, with D hard to call. The CDR3 region is CASSEAPARRETQYF. CDR3 DNA sequence: TGTGCCAGCAGTGAGGCTCCTGCTAGGCGAGAGACCCAGTACTTC.